The present TCR beta chain was sequenced within a study of CD8 T cells in ankylosing spondylitis (dated by TCRdb to the late 2010s). With regard to the full study: The study set out to find disease-linked TCR variants by profiling T cell receptor beta repertoires in ankylosing spondylitis patients and healthy donors. Peripheral blood was sampled, and synovial fluid was additionally collected from ankylosing spondylitis patients. In total, the full study cohort was made up of 85 to 140 healthy donors and some 26 ankylosing spondylitis patients. The research as a whole found: The disease-linked clones had a CD8+ phenotype and were found at relatively low frequencies in peripheral blood. Some TCR beta motif variants had previously been reported in synovial fluid and blood of reactive arthritis patients, which suggested common disease-initiation mechanisms. The disease-linked clones were reported to be significantly enriched in matched synovial fluid samples from ankylosing spondylitis patients. A TCR beta motif made up of eight or nine highly homologous amino acid variants appeared to be characteristic of blood from ankylosing spondylitis patients.

This clonotype showed up many times. It lacks a known antigen. Per-base qualities were not stored, and no clone one base away is much larger. The CDR1 and CDR2 encoded by the germline V gene are SGHTS and YDEGEE. The CDR3 numbers 16 residues from cysteine through phenylalanine. This entry keeps only the CDR3 DNA: 48 bases, framed from base 1. V trim: 0 bases; J trim: 0 bases; unmatched bases: 2. Sequencing relied on an Illumina HiSeq 2500. TCR beta libraries were prepared by quantitative 5'-RACE with molecular barcodes. In the original analysis: To identify disease-linked TCR variants, a new computational method was used, one built on a probabilistic model of VDJ rearrangement. TCRdb redid the processing of the public reads, applying fastp at Q25 and MiXCR, and retained in-frame beta chains. Rows are unified per CDR3 protein, each entry keeping the most common DNA and genes. Here the V and J calls rest on TCRdb's processing, not on the authors' analysis. In this sample the table shows approximately 260,000 distinct CDR3 sequences, 8.6% of which occur a single time. The ten largest clones take up nearly 7% of the sample.

The source material was blood, either unsorted or a sorted T cell fraction (not recorded which). The V and J segments used are TRBV5-8 and TRBJ2-7; 11 central bases correspond to TRBD2. The receptor's source is a male donor with ankylosing spondylitis or in good health (not recorded which). The CDR3 sequence is CASSLDTSGSSYEQYF. The nucleotides are TGTGCCAGCAGCTTGGATACTAGCGGGAGCTCCTACGAGCAGTACTTC.